This TCR beta chain was sequenced in a study of T-cell memory formation after mild COVID-19. This clonotype occurred a few times. Per the germline V gene, CDR1 is SGHDN and CDR2 is FVKESK. J lost 8 bases, V lost 4 bases, and 7 bases had no gene match. CDR3 length equals 14 residues. One entry per CDR3 protein results from TCRdb running MiXCR on the 5' RACE reads. This table has 100,000 to 150,000 distinct CDR3 sequences, around 6.3% appearing once. The V gene is TRBV14, the J gene TRBJ2-1; TRBD1 agrees at 8 bases. Input material: PBMCs or a T cell subset sorted from them (not recorded which). This TCR was sampled from an adult woman who had mild COVID-19 (a few samples of this study predate the infection). Cell type and time point are not known. The CDR3 loop reads CASSRQGTMDEQFF. The CDR3 DNA sequence: TGTGCCAGCAGCCGACAGGGGACGATGGATGAGCAGTTCTTC.